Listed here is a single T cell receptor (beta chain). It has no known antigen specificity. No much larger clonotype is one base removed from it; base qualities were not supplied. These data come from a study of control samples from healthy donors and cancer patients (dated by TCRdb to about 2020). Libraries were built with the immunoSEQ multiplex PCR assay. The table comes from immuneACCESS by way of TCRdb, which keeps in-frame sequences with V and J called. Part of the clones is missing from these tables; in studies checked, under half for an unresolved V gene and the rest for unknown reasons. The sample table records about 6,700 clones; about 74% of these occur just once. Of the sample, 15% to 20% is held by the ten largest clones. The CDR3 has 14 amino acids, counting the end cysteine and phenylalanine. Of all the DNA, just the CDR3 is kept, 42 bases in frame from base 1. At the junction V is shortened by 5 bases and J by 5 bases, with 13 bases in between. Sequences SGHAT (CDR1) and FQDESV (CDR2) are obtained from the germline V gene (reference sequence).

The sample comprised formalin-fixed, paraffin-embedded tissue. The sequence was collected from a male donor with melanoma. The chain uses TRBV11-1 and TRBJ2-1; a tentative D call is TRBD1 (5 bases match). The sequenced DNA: TGTGCCAGCAGCCCCAACCGACAGAACAATGAGCAGTTCTTC. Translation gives CASSPNRQNNEQFF.